This paragraph reports one T cell receptor (beta chain). The entry originates in a study of STAT5B mutations in CD4+ large granular lymphocyte leukemia. Study processing details: Lowest detectable productive clonotype frequency was 2.59 x 10-5. Clones were read by immunoSEQ multiplex PCR, and TCRdb kept only the in-frame ones, dropping some. That table gives V, J and clone size, and the DNA gave D and trimming. The table has about 35,000 clones, 65% to 70% seen once; the top ten hold 1.5% to 2%. The CDR3 totals 14 residues. Between the trimmed V and J ends, which lost 2 bases and 2 bases, there was a span of 10 bases. Germline-derived CDR1 and CDR2 are SGHNT and YYREEE (reference sequence).

The chain joins TRBV5-4 to TRBJ2-5; TRBD1 is a possible D gene (5 bases). The receptor's source is a human donor in good health. The specimen was CD4+ T cells from blood buffy coats. The chain's CDR3 is CASSFRTLQETQYF. As DNA, the CDR3 is TGTGCCAGCAGCTTCCGGACATTACAAGAGACCCAGTACTTC.